This T cell receptor beta chain originates from a study of identical twins. Using its own MiXCR run on the 5' RACE reads, TCRdb lists one record per CDR3 protein. Among about 240,000 distinct CDR3 sequences, roughly 13% were seen once, and the ten largest hold about 4%. Deletions cut 2 bases from V and 15 bases from J, with 8 bases between. The CDR3 is 11 amino acids. The germline gives CDR1 MNHEY, CDR2 SVGEGT. This clonotype was seen a handful of times. Separately, the same data were catalogued under a study of yellow fever vaccine responses in identical twins.

Sequenced material: memory (CD45RO+) T cells sorted from blood. The sequence came from a woman aged 18-29 years in good health. V gene TRBV6-2 or TRBV6-3 combines with J gene TRBJ1-6; weak D call: TRBD1 (6 bases). The CDR3 bases are TGTGCCAGCAGTTACGGACAGAGCCTCCACTTT. This sequence encodes CASSYGQSLHF.